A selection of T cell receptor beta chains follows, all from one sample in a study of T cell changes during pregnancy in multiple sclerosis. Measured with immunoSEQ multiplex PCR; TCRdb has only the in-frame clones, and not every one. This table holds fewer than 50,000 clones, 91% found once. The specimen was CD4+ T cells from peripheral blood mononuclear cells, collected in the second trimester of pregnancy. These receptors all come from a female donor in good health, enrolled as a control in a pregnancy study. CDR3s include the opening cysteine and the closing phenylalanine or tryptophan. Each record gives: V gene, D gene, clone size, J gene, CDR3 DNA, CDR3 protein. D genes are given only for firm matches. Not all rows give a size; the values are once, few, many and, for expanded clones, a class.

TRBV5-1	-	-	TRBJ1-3	TGCGCCAGCAGCTTGGGACTGCTGGACACCATATATTTT	CASSLGLLDTIYF
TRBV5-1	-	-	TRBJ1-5	TGCGCCAGCAGCCCTGGGGCCCCCAATCAGCCCCAGCATTTT	CASSPGAPNQPQHF
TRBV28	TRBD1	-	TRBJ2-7	TGTGCCAGCAGTACCCCGGGACAGGGGGCGGCCTACGAGCAGTACTTC	CASSTPGQGAAYEQYF
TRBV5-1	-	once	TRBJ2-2	TGCGCCAGCAGCTTGGAATTGTTGGCTAACACCGGGGAGCTGTTTTTT	CASSLELLANTGELFF
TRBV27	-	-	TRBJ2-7	TGTGCCAGCAGTACTATGGGACACCGACGAACCTACGAGCAGTACTTC	CASSTMGHRRTYEQYF
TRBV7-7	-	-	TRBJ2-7	TGTGCTAGCAGCTTAGCTGCGGGCCCCTACGAGCAGTACTTC	CASSLAAGPYEQYF
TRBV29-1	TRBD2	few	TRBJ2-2	TGCAGCGTTACTAGCGGGGGGTTCGTCGGGGAGCTGTTTTTT	CSVTSGGFVGELFF
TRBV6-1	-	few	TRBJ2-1	TGTGCCAGCAGTTTAGCGGCCTCCTACAATGAGCAGTTCTTC	CASSLAASYNEQFF
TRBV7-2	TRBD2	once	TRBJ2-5	TGTGCCAGCAGCTTAGAGCGGGGGGAGACCCAGTACTTC	CASSLERGETQYF
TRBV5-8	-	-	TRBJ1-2	TGTGCCAGCAGCACATTTAGCTACACCTTC	CASSTFSYTF
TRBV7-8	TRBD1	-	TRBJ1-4	TGTGCCAGCAGCTTAGGAGCCGGGACAGCCACTAATGAAAAACTGTTTTTT	CASSLGAGTATNEKLFF
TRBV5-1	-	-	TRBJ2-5	TGCGCCAGCAGCTCTCAATTCGGGGAGACCCAGTACTTC	CASSSQFGETQYF
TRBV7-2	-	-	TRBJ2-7	TGTGCCAGCAGCCCCACTAACTACGAGCAGTACTTC	CASSPTNYEQYF
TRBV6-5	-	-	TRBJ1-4	TGTGCCAGCAGTTATGAAGGGAGGAATGAAAAACTGTTTTTT	CASSYEGRNEKLFF
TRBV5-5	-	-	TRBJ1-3	TGTGCCAGCAGCTTTCAGGGTGTGGAAAACACCATATATTTT	CASSFQGVENTIYF
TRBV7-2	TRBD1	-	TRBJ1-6	TGTGCCAGCAGCTTAGACGGGACAGGGTATTCACCCCTCCACTTT	CASSLDGTGYSPLHF